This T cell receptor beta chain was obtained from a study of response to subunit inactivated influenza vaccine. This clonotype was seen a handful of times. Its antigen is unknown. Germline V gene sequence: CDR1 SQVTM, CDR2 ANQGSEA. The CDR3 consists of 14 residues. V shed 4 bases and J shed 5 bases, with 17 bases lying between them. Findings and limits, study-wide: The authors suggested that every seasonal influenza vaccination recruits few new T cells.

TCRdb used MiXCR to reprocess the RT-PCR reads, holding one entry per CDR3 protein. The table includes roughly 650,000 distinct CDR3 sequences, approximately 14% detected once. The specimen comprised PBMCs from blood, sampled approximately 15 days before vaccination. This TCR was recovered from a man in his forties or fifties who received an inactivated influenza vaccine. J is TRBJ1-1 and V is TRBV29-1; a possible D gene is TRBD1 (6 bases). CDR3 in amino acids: CSVVKDPQGTEAFF. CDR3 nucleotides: TGCAGCGTTGTGAAGGACCCTCAGGGGACTGAAGCTTTCTTT.